The entry below gives a single T cell receptor (beta chain) sequence along with its context. These data originate in a study of control samples from healthy donors and cancer patients. Trimming took off 0 bases at V and 6 bases at J, with 9 bases between the two ends. The CDR3 contains 15 residues. Germline CDR1 MNHEY, CDR2 SMNVEV (reference sequence). The repertoire was sequenced with immunoSEQ multiplex PCR; TCRdb's copy has only in-frame clones and lacks some. The table shows roughly 170,000 clones, with 85% to 95% occurring only once. The sequence was collected from a woman between 18 and 30 years old in good health. The sequenced material came from blood. The V gene is TRBV27, the J gene TRBJ1-6, with D uncertain. This CDR3 is CASSLSGWGNSPLHF. CDR3 DNA: TGTGCCAGCAGTTTATCGGGCTGGGGTAATTCACCCCTCCACTTT.